The clone carrying this TCR beta chain was observed at least ten times. As yet, its antigen is unknown. Germline CDR1 and CDR2: SGHDN and FVKESK. The V end was cut by 4 bases, the J end by 0 bases, with 4 bases between. This CDR3 is 14 amino acids long. The data originate from a study of T-cell memory formation after mild COVID-19. At the level of the study: In these data, TCR clusters were largely donor specific. Regarding the study as a whole: That cross-reactive memory joined was suggested by some responding clones appearing in pre-infection memory. The study found balanced CD4/CD8 in clones contracting day 15 to 85 and a CD4+ lean in later expanders.

Researchers used 5'RACE with constant-segment primers to make TCR alpha and TCR beta cDNA libraries that carry sample barcodes and UMIs. TCRdb redid the calling of the 5' RACE reads with MiXCR, one entry per CDR3 protein. The sample includes approximately 12,000 distinct CDR3 sequences, about 14% of them seen just once. This clonotype was obtained from a young man who had mild COVID-19 (a few samples of this study predate the infection). Cell type and time point are not known. Material: PBMCs or a T cell subset sorted from them (not recorded which). This chain connects TRBV14 to TRBJ2-6, with D uncertain. CDR3 DNA sequence: TGTGCCAGCAGCCGCAGCTCTGGGGCCAACGTCCTGACTTTC. This codes for CASSRSSGANVLTF.